Following are 15 T cell receptor beta chains from one sample sequenced in a study of blood T cell repertoires in COVID-19. Clones were read by immunoSEQ multiplex PCR, and TCRdb kept only the in-frame ones, dropping some. The sample shows about 360,000 clones, approximately 86% of them seen only once. What was sequenced was peripheral blood. These receptors all stem from a woman aged 60-75 years with COVID-19, enrolled during active disease.

The CDR3, as DNA: TGCGCCAGCAGTTCCGGTCTAGCGCCTCGGTACAATGAGCAGTTCTTC. The encoded protein is CASSSGLAPRYNEQFF. The V and J genes are TRBV5-1 and TRBJ2-1; possible D gene TRBD2, 6 bases. Germline CDR1 is SGHRS and CDR2 is YFSETQ. The V end lost 5 bases, the J end lost 4 bases, and 19 bases lay between the germline ends. CDR3 length: 16 residues.

The V and J genes are TRBV12-3 or TRBV12-4 and TRBJ1-2; no clear D gene. The CDR3 extends over 13 amino acids. V lost 5 bases and J lost 2, with 9 bases in between. CDR3 DNA sequence: TGTGCCAGCAGTCGGACTGAGAACTATGGCTACACCTTC. Amino acid sequence: CASSRTENYGYTF.

The J gene is TRBJ2-1, the V gene TRBV19; D unclear. In germline, CDR1 is LNHDA, CDR2 SQIVND (reference sequence). CDR3 size: 16 residues. V was pared by 6 bases and J by 0 bases, with 15 bases between. The DNA of the CDR3 is TGTGCCAGTAGGATACGTGGCTCTAGCTCCTACAATGAGCAGTTCTTC. Translating it yields CASRIRGSSSYNEQFF.

This chain uses TRBV12-5 with TRBJ2-7; 11 bases fit TRBD2. CDR1 is LGHNT and CDR2 is FRNRAP in the germline V gene. After removal of 9 bases from V and 6 bases from J, the junction contained 10 bases not matched to a gene. The CDR3 runs to 14 residues. CDR3 sequence reads: CASGDSGGAIEQYF. The CDR3 nucleotides are TGTGCTAGCGGAGATAGCGGGGGGGCCATCGAGCAGTACTTC.

The gene calls are TRBV13 and TRBJ2-2, with 7 bases lining up with TRBD2. This CDR3 spans 16 amino acids. Germline V gene lookup returns CDR1 PRHDT and CDR2 FYEKMQ (reference sequence). V trimming: 4 bases; J trimming: 6 bases; junction bases outside the gene matches: 11. CDR3 in amino acids: CASSSNNGLGAGELFF. The CDR3 region has the DNA TGTGCCAGCAGCTCAAACAACGGACTAGGAGCCGGGGAGCTGTTTTTT.

The chain combines TRBV6-6 with TRBJ1-5; possibly TRBD1 for D (6 bases). CDR3 length: 18 amino acids. V was cut by 7 bases and J by 1 base, with 23 bases left in between. CDR1 is MNHNY, CDR2 SVGAGI, per germline (reference sequence). CDR3 bases: TGTGCCAGCAATCGAATGGAAGGGGGTACGTCAAGCAATCAGCCCCAGCATTTT. This codes for CASNRMEGGTSSNQPQHF.

The V call is TRBV4-1, the J call TRBJ1-1; D may be TRBD1 (6 bases). The V gene lost 4 bases and the J gene lost 1 base, with 10 bases spanning the gap. Germline V lookup: CDR1 MGHRA, CDR2 YSYEKL. This CDR3 contains 14 residues. CDR3 DNA: TGCGCCAGCAGCCGCCGACAGGCGAACACTGAAGCTTTCTTT. It specifies CASSRRQANTEAFF.

The rearrangement joins TRBV4-1 to TRBJ1-2, with 11 bases that match TRBD1. The CDR3 is 14 amino acids. Germline V gives CDR1 MGHRA, CDR2 YSYEKL. Trimming removed 3 bases from V and 14 bases from J; junction bases left unmatched: 11. CDR3 loop: CASSQDRDRGLGTF. Written as DNA, the CDR3 is TGCGCCAGCAGCCAGGACCGGGACAGGGGGTTGGGGACCTTC.

This chain links TRBV19 with TRBJ1-2; D is perhaps TRBD1 (6 bases). Germline CDR1 is LNHDA and CDR2 is SQIVND (reference sequence). There are 13 residues in the CDR3. V shed 6 bases and J shed 1 base, with 9 bases lying between them. Here the CDR3 reads CASRDSGNYGYTF. CDR3 bases: TGTGCCAGTAGGGACAGCGGTAACTATGGCTACACCTTC.

The chain uses TRBV19 and TRBJ2-3; 9 bases match TRBD1. This CDR3 spans 15 amino acids. V shed 9 bases, J shed 8 bases, and the junction held 15 bases outside the gene matches. The germline CDR1 and CDR2 sequences are LNHDA and SQIVND (reference sequence). This chain's CDR3 is CASTYRDRDQGTQYF. CDR3 bases: TGTGCCAGCACTTACCGGGACAGGGATCAAGGTACGCAGTATTTT.

This chain links TRBV15 with TRBJ2-1; 7 positions agree with TRBD2. The junction had 9 bases not matched to a gene; V was cut back by 1 base and J by 3 bases. This CDR3 region has 17 residues. CDR1 and CDR2 (germline): LNHNV, YYDKDF (reference sequence). This CDR3 reads CATSRGGTGTIYNEQFF. In DNA form, the CDR3 reads TGTGCCACCAGCAGAGGAGGTACCGGGACTATCTACAATGAGCAGTTCTTC. The full variable domain, with the rest looked up from reference TRBV15 and TRBJ2-1, is DAMVIQNPRYQVTQFGKPVTLSCSQTLNHNVMYWYQQKSSQAPKLLFHYYDKDFNNEADTPDNFQSRRPNTSFCFLDIRSPGLGDTAMYLCATSRGGTGTIYNEQFFGPGTRLTVL.

The V call is TRBV19, the J call TRBJ1-3; a possible D gene is TRBD1 (5 bases). The CDR3 spans 14 residues. V lost 6 bases and J lost 1, with 10 bases in between. Germline CDR1 is LNHDA and CDR2 is SQIVND (reference sequence). The CDR3 protein is CASSFQGSGNTIYF. In nucleotides, the CDR3 is TGTGCCAGTAGCTTCCAGGGTTCTGGAAACACCATATATTTT. Based on the CDR3 plus reference TRBV19 and TRBJ1-3, the full variable domain is DGGITQSPKYLFRKEGQNVTLSCEQNLNHDAMYWYRQDPGQGLRLIYYSQIVNDFQKGDIAEGYSVSREKKESFPLTVTSAQKNPTAFYLCASSFQGSGNTIYFGEGSWLTVV.

This sequence joins TRBV7-3 and TRBJ1-3; no reliable D call. Trimming pared 1 base from V and 4 bases from J, leaving 8 bases between. The germline gives CDR1 SGHTA, CDR2 FQGTGA. This CDR3 is 14 amino acids long. The CDR3 here is CASSLSGWGNTIYF. The CDR3 region has the DNA TGTGCCAGCAGCTTAAGCGGGTGGGGAAACACCATATATTTT.

The chain links TRBV7-2 to TRBJ1-5; D not resolved. This CDR3 region has 15 residues. Germline CDR1 SGHTA, CDR2 FQGNSA. V lost 2 bases and J lost 0, with 8 bases in between. CDR3 region: CASSLTGFSNQPQHF. As DNA, the CDR3 is TGTGCCAGCAGCTTAACGGGGTTTAGCAATCAGCCCCAGCATTTT.

This clone was seen more than once but under ten times. The V and J genes are TRBV23-1 and TRBJ1-2; no clear D. TRBV23-1 falls under the ORF class, with uncertain function. V dropped 3 bases and J dropped 4 bases, with 12 bases sitting between them. This CDR3 spans 14 amino acids. The CDR3 loop reads CASSQTGLGYGYTF. CDR3 DNA sequence: TGCGCCAGCAGTCAGACGGGTTTAGGCTATGGCTACACCTTC.